Detailed here is one TCR beta chain. TCRdb's table, derived via immunoSEQ multiplex PCR, lists solely in-frame clones and lacks some. The sample carries approximately 150,000 clones, roughly 83% recorded once. From germline, CDR1 is LGHDT and CDR2 YNNKEL (reference sequence). V trimming: 2 bases; J trimming: 2 bases; junction bases outside the gene matches: 3. CDR3 size: 15 residues. These data belong to a study of blood T cell repertoires in COVID-19. J is TRBJ1-3 and V is TRBV3-1 (or the pseudogene TRBV3-2), with 7 bases that match TRBD1. The sequence derives from a man in his 70s who had been exposed to COVID-19. Sequenced sample: PBMCs or T cells enriched from blood (not recorded which). CDR3 DNA sequence: TGTGCCAGCAGCCAAACTACAGGGGCTGGAAACACCATATATTTT. This encodes CASSQTTGAGNTIYF.